Sequencing of this T cell receptor (beta chain) was carried out in a study of OX40 agonist ivuxolimab in advanced cancers. Assay: immunoSEQ multiplex PCR; the TCRdb copy retains only in-frame clones and omits some. Here the sample spans about 83,000 clones, about 90% being singletons. The V end lost 3 bases, the J end lost 7 bases, and 12 bases lay between the germline ends. Per germline, CDR1 SQVTM and CDR2 ANQGSEA. The CDR3 runs to 12 residues. The TCR originated in an adult with an advanced solid tumor such as melanoma, head and neck, liver or kidney cancer. This chain uses TRBV29-1 with TRBJ2-5; D not resolved. Sequencing used CD4+ or CD8+ T cells sorted from blood, obtained in a trial of the OX40 agonist ivuxolimab. The DNA of the CDR3 is TGCAGCGTTGAGTTCCGCGCCTGGACCCAGTACTTC. It specifies CSVEFRAWTQYF. Combining the CDR3 with reference TRBV29-1 and TRBJ2-5 gives the whole variable domain SAVISQKPSRDICQRGTSLTIQCQVDSQVTMMFWYRQQPGQSLTLIATANQGSEATYESGFVIDKFPISRPNLTFSTLTVSNMSPEDSSIYLCSVEFRAWTQYFGPGTRLLVL.